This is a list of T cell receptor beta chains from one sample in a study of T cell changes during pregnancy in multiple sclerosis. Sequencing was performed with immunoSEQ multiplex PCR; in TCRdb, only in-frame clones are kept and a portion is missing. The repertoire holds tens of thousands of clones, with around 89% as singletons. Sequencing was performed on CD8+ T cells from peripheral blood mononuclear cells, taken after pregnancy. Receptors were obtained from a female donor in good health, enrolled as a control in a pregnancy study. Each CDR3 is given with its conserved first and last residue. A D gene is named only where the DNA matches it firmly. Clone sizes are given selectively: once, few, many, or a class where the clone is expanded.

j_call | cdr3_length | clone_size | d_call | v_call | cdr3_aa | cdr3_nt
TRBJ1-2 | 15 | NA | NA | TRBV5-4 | CASSSPGWVNYGYTF | TGTGCCAGCAGCTCCCCGGGGTGGGTAAACTATGGCTACACCTTC
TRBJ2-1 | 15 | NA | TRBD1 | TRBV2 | CASSYRGRTLDEQFF | TGTGCCAGCAGTTACAGGGGTCGTACCCTCGATGAGCAGTTCTTC
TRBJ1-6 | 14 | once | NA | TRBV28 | CASSLLQGNSPLHF | TGTGCCAGCAGTTTATTACAGGGTAATTCACCCCTCCACTTT
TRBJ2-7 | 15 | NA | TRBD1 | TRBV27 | CASSSKWTGGYEQYF | TGTGCCAGCAGTTCGAAGTGGACAGGGGGCTACGAGCAGTACTTC
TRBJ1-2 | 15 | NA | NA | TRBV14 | CASSERDILNYGYTF | TGTGCCAGCAGCGAAAGAGACATCCTAAACTATGGCTACACCTTC
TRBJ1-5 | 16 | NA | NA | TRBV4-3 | CASSQDWGGTNQPQHF | TGCGCCAGCAGCCAAGATTGGGGGGGGACCAATCAGCCCCAGCATTTT
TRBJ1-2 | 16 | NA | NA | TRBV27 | CASGPPGYPFGVGYTF | TGTGCCAGCGGCCCTCCAGGGTACCCTTTTGGTGTTGGCTACACCTTC
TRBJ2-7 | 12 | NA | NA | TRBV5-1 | CASSPGYYEQYF | TGCGCCAGCAGCCCAGGGTACTACGAGCAGTACTTC
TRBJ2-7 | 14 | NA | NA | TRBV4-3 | CASSQDRFSYEQYF | TGCGCCAGCAGCCAAGACAGGTTCTCCTACGAGCAGTACTTC
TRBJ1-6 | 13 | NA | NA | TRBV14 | CASSQDRNSPLHF | TGTGCCAGCAGCCAAGACAGGAATTCACCCCTCCACTTT
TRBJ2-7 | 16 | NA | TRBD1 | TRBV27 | CASSSSRTGRPYEQYF | TGTGCCAGCAGTTCGAGTCGGACAGGGAGACCCTACGAGCAGTACTTC
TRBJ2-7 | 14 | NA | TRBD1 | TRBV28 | CASSFRTGAYEQYF | TGTGCCAGCAGTTTCAGGACAGGGGCCTACGAGCAGTACTTC
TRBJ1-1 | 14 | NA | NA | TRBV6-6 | CASSLGGLHTEAFF | TGTGCCAGCAGTTTGGGGGGTTTGCACACTGAAGCTTTCTTT
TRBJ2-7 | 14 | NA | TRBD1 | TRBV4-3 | CASSQGTGGFEQYF | TGCGCCAGCAGCCAAGGGACAGGGGGCTTCGAGCAGTACTTC
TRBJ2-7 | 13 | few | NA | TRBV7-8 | CASSFMSSYEQYF | TGTGCCAGCAGCTTCATGAGCTCCTACGAGCAGTACTTC
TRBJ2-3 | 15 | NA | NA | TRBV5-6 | CASSPTQSRTDTQYF | TGTGCCAGCAGCCCTACCCAATCCCGCACAGATACGCAGTATTTT
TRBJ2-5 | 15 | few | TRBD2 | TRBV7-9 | CASSSGSGGVETQYF | TGTGCCAGCAGCTCGGGTAGCGGGGGTGTAGAGACCCAGTACTTC
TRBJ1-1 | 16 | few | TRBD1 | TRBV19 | CASSRRGDRRELGAFF | TGTGCCAGTAGTCGAAGAGGGGACAGGAGGGAGCTTGGAGCTTTCTTT
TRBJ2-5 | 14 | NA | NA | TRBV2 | CASSPRTPQETQYF | TGTGCCAGCAGCCCCCGGACTCCGCAAGAGACCCAGTACTTC
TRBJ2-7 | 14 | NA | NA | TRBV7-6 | CASSLDHRAYEQYF | TGTGCCAGCAGCTTAGATCACAGGGCCTACGAGCAGTACTTC
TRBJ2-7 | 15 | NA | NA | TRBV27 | CASSPRIWHTYEQYF | TGTGCCAGCAGTCCCCGTATTTGGCACACCTACGAGCAGTACTTC
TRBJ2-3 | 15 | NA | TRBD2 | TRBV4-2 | CASSQAREFTDTQYF | TGTGCCAGCAGCCAAGCGCGGGAGTTCACAGATACGCAGTATTTT
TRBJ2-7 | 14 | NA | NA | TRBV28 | CASSSGTNTYEQYF | TGTGCCAGCAGCTCCGGGACAAATACCTACGAGCAGTACTTC